This T cell receptor beta chain was sequenced in a study of human T cells and chemical hapten exposure. TCRdb reprocessed the RACE reads with MiXCR, giving one entry per CDR3 protein. The sample consists of roughly 200,000 distinct CDR3 sequences, 20% to 25% of them appearing once. This clonotype was recorded at least ten times. Trimming took 6 bases from V and 0 from J, leaving 11 bases between them. This CDR3 comprises 15 residues. From germline, CDR1 is MNHEY and CDR2 SMNVEV (reference sequence). Time point indicated: patch test 3, about 24 weeks after DPC sensitization. This sample's treatment: therapeutic diphenylcyclopropenone sensitization with weekly scalp DPC.

The genes are TRBV27 and TRBJ2-2; TRBD1 or TRBD2 may be the D gene (5 bases each). The sequence came from a woman in her forties with alopecia areata. Some clones in this sample may be carry-over from other donors' samples. Source: whole blood, taken in connection with sensitization to the hapten diphenylcyclopropenone (DPC). In DNA, the CDR3 is TGTGCCAGCAGCTTGAGGGGCGCGAACACCGGGGAGCTGTTTTTT. Its translation is CASSLRGANTGELFF.